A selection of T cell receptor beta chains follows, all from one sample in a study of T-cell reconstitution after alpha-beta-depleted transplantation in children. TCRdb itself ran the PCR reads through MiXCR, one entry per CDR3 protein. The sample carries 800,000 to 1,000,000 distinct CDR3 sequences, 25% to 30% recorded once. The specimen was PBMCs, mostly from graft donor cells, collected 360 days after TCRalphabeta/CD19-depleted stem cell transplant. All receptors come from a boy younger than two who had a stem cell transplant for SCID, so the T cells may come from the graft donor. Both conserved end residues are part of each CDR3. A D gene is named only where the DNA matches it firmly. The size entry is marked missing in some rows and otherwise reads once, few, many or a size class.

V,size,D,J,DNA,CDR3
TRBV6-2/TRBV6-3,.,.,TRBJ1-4,TGTGCCAGCAGGAGATGGAGAGACAATGAAAAACTGTTTTTT,CASRRWRDNEKLFF
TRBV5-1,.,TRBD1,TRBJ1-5,TGCGCCAGCAGCGGGGGACAGGGGCCTGACTGGCCCCAGCATTTT,CASSGGQGPDWPQHF
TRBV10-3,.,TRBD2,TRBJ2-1,TGTGCCATCAGGGGGAGCGGGGGGGCAAGTAATGAGCAGTTCTTC,CAIRGSGGASNEQFF
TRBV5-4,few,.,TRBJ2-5,TGTGCCAGCAGCTTGAGAGACTACCAAGAGACCCAGTACTTC,CASSLRDYQETQYF
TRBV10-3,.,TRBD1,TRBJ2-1,TGTGCCATCAGTGAGACCGGGACAGGGAGAAGCAATGAGCAGTTCTTC,CAISETGTGRSNEQFF
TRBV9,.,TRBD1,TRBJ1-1,TGTGCCAGCAGCGGGACAGGATCCTTCCGCACTGAAGCTTTCTTT,CASSGTGSFRTEAFF
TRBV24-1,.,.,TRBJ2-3,TGTGCCACCAGCGTGGTGGGGCCGGGTGGAGGTACGCAGTATTTT,CATSVVGPGGGTQYF
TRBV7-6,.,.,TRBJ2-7,TGTGCCAGCAGCTCCCTTATTCGGGGATACGAGCAGTACTTC,CASSSLIRGYEQYF
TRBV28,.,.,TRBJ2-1,TGTGCCAGCAGTTTAGATCCCCAAAACTACCGACTCTTGTTCTTC,CASSLDPQNYRLLFF
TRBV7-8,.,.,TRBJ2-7,TGTGCCAGCACCTCTGGGGCAGGGGCCTACGAGCAGTACTTC,CASTSGAGAYEQYF
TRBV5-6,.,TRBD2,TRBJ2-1,TGTGCCAGCAGCATCCTTCGCGGGGGGCTCCACAATGAGCAGTTCTTC,CASSILRGGLHNEQFF
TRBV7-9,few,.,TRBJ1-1,TGTGCCAGCAGCCTCAGGCCCGACGGCCTGAACACTGAAGCTTTCTTT,CASSLRPDGLNTEAFF
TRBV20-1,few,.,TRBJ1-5,TGCAGTGCAGATCAGGGAGGGGATCAGCCCCAGCATTTT,CSADQGGDQPQHF
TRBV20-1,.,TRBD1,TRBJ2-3,TGCAGTGTCGGACAGGGCCTCGATACGCAGTATTTT,CSVGQGLDTQYF
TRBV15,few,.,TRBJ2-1,TGTGCCACCAGCAGGGACCTAGGGGTGAGTGAGCAGTTCTTC,CATSRDLGVSEQFF
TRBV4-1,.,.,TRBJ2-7,TGCGCCAGCAGCCAGGCAGGTACCTCTGACGAGCAGTACTTC,CASSQAGTSDEQYF
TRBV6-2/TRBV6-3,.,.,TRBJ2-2,TGTGCCAGCGGCCGAAATCGAGTTGTCACCGGGGAGCTGTTTTTT,CASGRNRVVTGELFF
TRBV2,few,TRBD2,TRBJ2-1,TGTGCCAGCAGTGAAGAAGGTAGCGGGGGGCCTAATGAGCAGTTCTTC,CASSEEGSGGPNEQFF
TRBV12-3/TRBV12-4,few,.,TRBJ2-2,TGTGCCAGCACCCCCTTGCCCAGGGTAGGCACCGGGGAGCTGTTTTTT,CASTPLPRVGTGELFF
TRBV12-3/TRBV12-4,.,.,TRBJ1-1,TGTGCCAGCGGGTACGGACAGAACACTGAACCTTTCTTT,CASGYGQNTEPFF
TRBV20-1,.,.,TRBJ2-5,TGCAGTGGGAAGGGCGGAGAGACCCAGTACTTC,CSGKGGETQYF
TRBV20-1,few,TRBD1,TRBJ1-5,TGCAGTGCTGCACAGGGGGGAAGGACCAATCAGCCCCAGCATTTT,CSAAQGGRTNQPQHF
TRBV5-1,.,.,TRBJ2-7,TGCGCCAGCACGCGCGGGGACACCTCCTACGAGCAGTACTTC,CASTRGDTSYEQYF
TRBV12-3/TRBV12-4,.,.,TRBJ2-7,TGTGCCAGCAGTCCTCAACCTTACTCCTCCTACGAGCAGTACTTC,CASSPQPYSSYEQYF
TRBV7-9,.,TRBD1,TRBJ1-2,TGTGCCAGCAGCTTATCGGCAGGGGGTGGTGGCTACACCTTC,CASSLSAGGGGYTF
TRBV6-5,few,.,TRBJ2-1,TGTGCCAGCAGTTACGCCCGAGGCTCCTACAATGAGCAGTTCTTC,CASSYARGSYNEQFF
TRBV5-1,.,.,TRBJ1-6,TGCGCCAGCAGCTTACGGGGCGGATTAAATTCACCCCTCCACTTT,CASSLRGGLNSPLHF
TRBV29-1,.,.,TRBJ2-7,TGCAGCGTCGAACAGGCGTACGAGCAGTACTTC,CSVEQAYEQYF
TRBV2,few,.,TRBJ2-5,TGTGCCAGCAGTGGTCCAGACAACTGGGGGACCCAGTACTTC,CASSGPDNWGTQYF
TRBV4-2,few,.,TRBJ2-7,TGTGCCAGCAGCCAAGCTGGGGCAGAGAAGACCTACGAGCAGTACTTC,CASSQAGAEKTYEQYF
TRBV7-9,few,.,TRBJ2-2,TGTGCCAGCATCATGAGGGATGTCGGGGAGCTGTTTTTT,CASIMRDVGELFF
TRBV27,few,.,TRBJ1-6,TGTGCCAGCAGTGAAACCCGGGTCTCCTATAATTCACCCCTCCACTTT,CASSETRVSYNSPLHF
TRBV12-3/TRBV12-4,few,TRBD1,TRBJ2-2,TGTGCCAGCAGTCTCCGGACAGGGGCCGGGGAGCTGTTTTTT,CASSLRTGAGELFF
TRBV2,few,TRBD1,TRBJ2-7,TGTGCCAGCAGTGATTGGGTTGCGGGACAGGGCTACGAGCAGTACTTC,CASSDWVAGQGYEQYF
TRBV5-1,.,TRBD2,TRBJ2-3,TGCGCCAGCAGCTACGGACTAGCCTTCACAGATACGCAGTATTTT,CASSYGLAFTDTQYF
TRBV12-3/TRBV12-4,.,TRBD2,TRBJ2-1,TGTGCCAGCAGTTTCCCAGGCCGAGCGGGGGTCAATGAGCAGTTCTTC,CASSFPGRAGVNEQFF
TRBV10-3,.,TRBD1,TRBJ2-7,TGTGCCATCAGTGCCCCGGACAGGAGCCACTACGAGCAGTACTTC,CAISAPDRSHYEQYF
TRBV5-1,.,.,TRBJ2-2,TGCGCCAGCAGCTTGGCCGTCCAGACCGGGGAGCTGTTTTTT,CASSLAVQTGELFF
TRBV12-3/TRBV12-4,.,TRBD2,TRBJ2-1,TGTGCCAGCAGTTTTCCTCGGACTAGAGGGTCCTACAATGAGCAGTTCTTC,CASSFPRTRGSYNEQFF
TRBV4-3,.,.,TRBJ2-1,TGCGCCAGCAGCCAAGATGGGATCTATTACAATGAGCAGTTCTTC,CASSQDGIYYNEQFF
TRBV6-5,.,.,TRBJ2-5,TGTGCCAGCAGTTACGATTTTCCGGGGTCGAGGCAAGAGACCCAGTACTTC,CASSYDFPGSRQETQYF
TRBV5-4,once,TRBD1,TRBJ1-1,TGTGCCAGCAGCTTGAGTGATTGGACAGGACCTTGGGGCACTGAAGCTTTCTTT,CASSLSDWTGPWGTEAFF
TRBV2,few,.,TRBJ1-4,TGTGCCAGCAGTGAGGACGGTATTAGAACGAGACTGTTTTTT,CASSEDGIRTRLFF
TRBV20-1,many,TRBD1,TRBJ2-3,TGCAGTGCTAGTCCCCAGGGGGCGAGGGCAGATACGCAGTATTTT,CSASPQGARADTQYF
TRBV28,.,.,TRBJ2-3,TGTGCCAGTTCCGGCCTGGTAGATACGCAGTATTTT,CASSGLVDTQYF